Shown below are 12 T cell receptor beta chains from a single sample sequenced in a study of early T cells in non-severe SARS-CoV-2 infection (dated by TCRdb to the early 2020s). Library preparation used 5' RACE. Instrument used: NextSeq 500. Through fastp at Q25 and MiXCR, TCRdb rebuilt clones from the public reads, retaining in-frame beta chains. Each record represents a unique CDR3 protein, reported with the most common genes and DNA among its rows. For this sample there are 45,000 to 60,000 distinct CDR3 sequences; approximately 7.7% appear just once. The biggest ten clones account for about 3.4% of the sample. The sequencing input was whole blood. The origin of the receptors is an adult who was a healthcare worker with PCR-confirmed SARS-CoV-2 infection or an uninfected control (not recorded which).

This clonotype was seen only a few times. The chain is built from TRBV6-1 and TRBJ2-5, with 9 nucleotides matching TRBD2. Germline lookup yields CDR1 MNHNS and CDR2 SASEGT. The CDR3 is 15 residues long. J was trimmed by 7 bases and V by 4 bases; bases with no gene match: 10. CDR3 amino acids: CASSVSSGTTTTQYF. The CDR3 DNA is TGTGCCAGCAGTGTGTCTAGCGGGACGACTACGACCCAGTACTTC.

This clonotype has at least ten counts. The CDR3 loop reads CASSTYRETSPLHF. In DNA, the CDR3 is TGTGCCAGCAGTACGTACAGGGAGACTTCACCCCTCCACTTT. The V call is TRBV27, the J call TRBJ1-6, with D possibly matching TRBD1 (6 bases). V dropped 5 bases and J dropped 9 bases, with 14 bases sitting between them. The CDR3 runs 14 residues. The germline V gene encodes CDR1 MNHEY and CDR2 SMNVEV (reference sequence).

This clonotype has more than one count but fewer than ten. V and J are TRBV20-1 and TRBJ2-3, with D perhaps given as TRBD1 or TRBD2 (5 bases each). The CDR3 length is 14 residues. The V gene lost 3 bases and the J gene lost 4 bases, with 14 bases spanning the gap. Germline-derived CDR1 and CDR2 are DFQATT and SNEGSKA (reference sequence). The DNA for the CDR3 is TGCAGTGCTAGGAAACCTCTGGGGGCAGATACGCAGTATTTT. Protein: CSARKPLGADTQYF.

A few counts support this clonotype. The rearrangement uses TRBV7-9 and TRBJ2-7; D is possibly TRBD2 (6 bases). The CDR3 extends over 15 amino acids. The V gene lost 5 bases and the J gene lost 5 bases, with 19 bases spanning the gap. Germline-derived CDR1 and CDR2 are SEHNR and FQNEAQ (reference sequence). CDR3 nucleotide sequence: TGTGCCAGCAGCACCGCCGGCGCGGGACTGAACGAGCAGTACTTC. Translating gives CASSTAGAGLNEQYF.

The chain links TRBV28 to TRBJ2-1; 7 bases map to TRBD1. V trimming: 6 bases; J trimming: 2 bases; junction bases outside the gene matches: 10. Germline-derived CDR1 and CDR2 are MDHEN and SYDVKM. The CDR3 covers 16 residues. The DNA of the CDR3 is TGTGCCAGCAGCTCTCTCCGGGACAGTGCCTACAATGAGCAGTTCTTC. It is translated as CASSSLRDSAYNEQFF. Supplemented by reference TRBV28 and TRBJ2-1, the full variable domain reads DVKVTQSSRYLVKRTGEKVFLECVQDMDHENMFWYRQDPGLGLRLIYFSYDVKMKEKGDIPEGYSVSREKKERFSLILESASTNQTSMYLCASSSLRDSAYNEQFFGPGTRLTVL.

In its sample, this clonotype was seen a few times. V and J are TRBV11-2 and TRBJ2-2; 7 bases align to TRBD2. The V segment lost 1 base and the J segment 7 bases; nucleotides outside the gene matches: 9. This CDR3 region has 16 residues. Germline V gene sequence: CDR1 SGHAT, CDR2 FQNNGV. CDR3 loop: CASSLVPAGLIGELFF. The CDR3 region has the DNA TGTGCCAGCAGCTTAGTGCCAGCGGGACTGATCGGGGAGCTGTTTTTT.

This sequence joins TRBV6-5 and TRBJ2-3, with 14 bases matching TRBD2. The germline gives CDR1 MNHEY, CDR2 SVGAGI. The ends lost 6 bases at V and 1 base at J; junction bases unmatched: 6. This CDR3 has 17 residues. CDR3: CASSREGLAGGTDTQYF. Here the CDR3 DNA reads TGTGCCAGCAGCCGGGAGGGACTAGCGGGGGGCACAGATACGCAGTATTTT.

This clonotype turned up a few times. This sequence joins TRBV28 and TRBJ2-3; D possibly matches TRBD1 or TRBD2 (5 bases each). CDR1 is MDHEN, CDR2 SYDVKM, per germline. The CDR3 totals 15 residues. Trimming took 4 bases from V and 5 from J, leaving 16 bases between them. The CDR3 nucleotides are TGTGCCAGCAGTTATAGGACCCGTGGGGGAGATACGCAGTATTTT. Encoded protein: CASSYRTRGGDTQYF.

This clonotype was counted many times. This chain links TRBV15 with TRBJ1-2; the match to TRBD1 covers 9 bases. V shed 6 bases and J 3 bases; nucleotides not matched to a gene: 5. The CDR3 runs 14 residues. Germline assignment: CDR1 LNHNV and CDR2 YYDKDF (reference sequence). The CDR3 DNA sequence: TGTGCCACCAGGAGAACAGGGGGCGACTATGGCTACACCTTC. Translated, it gives CATRRTGGDYGYTF.

The chain links TRBV25-1 to TRBJ2-7; tentatively, D is TRBD1 or TRBD2 (6 bases each). Germline-derived CDR1 and CDR2 are MGHDK and SYGVNS. V shed 0 bases and J shed 3 bases, with 15 bases lying between them. The CDR3 loop spans 16 amino acids. The CDR3 sequence is CASSEYPRGRSYEQYF. The CDR3 DNA is TGTGCCAGCAGTGAATACCCCCGGGGGCGAAGCTACGAGCAGTACTTC.

This clonotype was found many times. The genes are TRBV7-2 and TRBJ1-2; D gene uncertain. CDR1 is SGHTA and CDR2 is FQGNSA in the germline V gene. V was shortened by 2 bases and J by 7 bases, with 5 bases between the two germline ends. The CDR3 has 11 amino acids. The CDR3 region has the DNA TGTGCCAGCAGCTTAATCTTTGGCTACACCTTC. This translates into CASSLIFGYTF. Full variable domain (outside the CDR3, taken from reference TRBV7-2 and TRBJ1-2): GAGVSQSPSNKVTEKGKDVELRCDPISGHTALYWYRQSLGQGLEFLIYFQGNSAPDKSGLPSDRFSAERTGGSVSTLTIQRTQQEDSAVYLCASSLIFGYTFGSGTRLTVV.

Ten or more counts support this clonotype. The chain joins TRBV10-3 to TRBJ1-5; weak D call: TRBD1 (6 bases). In germline, CDR1 is ENHRY, CDR2 SYGVKD. V lost 7 bases, J lost 4 bases, and 11 bases lay in between. This CDR3 contains 13 residues. CDR3 DNA sequence: TGTGCCATCAACGAAGGGGGGAATCAGCCCCAGCATTTT. Translating it yields CAINEGGNQPQHF.